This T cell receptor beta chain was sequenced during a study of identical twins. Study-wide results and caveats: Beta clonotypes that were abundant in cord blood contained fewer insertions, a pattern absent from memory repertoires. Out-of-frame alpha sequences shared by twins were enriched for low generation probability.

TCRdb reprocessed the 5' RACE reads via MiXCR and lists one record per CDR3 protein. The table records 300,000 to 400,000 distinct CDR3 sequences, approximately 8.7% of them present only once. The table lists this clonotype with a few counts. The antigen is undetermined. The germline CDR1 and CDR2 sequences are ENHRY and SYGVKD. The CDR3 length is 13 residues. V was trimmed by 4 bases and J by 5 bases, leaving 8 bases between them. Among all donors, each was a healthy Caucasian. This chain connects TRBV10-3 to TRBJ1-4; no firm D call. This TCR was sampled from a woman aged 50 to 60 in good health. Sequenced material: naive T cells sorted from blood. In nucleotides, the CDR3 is TGTGCCATCAGTGTACAGACAAATGAAAAACTGTTTTTT. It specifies CAISVQTNEKLFF.